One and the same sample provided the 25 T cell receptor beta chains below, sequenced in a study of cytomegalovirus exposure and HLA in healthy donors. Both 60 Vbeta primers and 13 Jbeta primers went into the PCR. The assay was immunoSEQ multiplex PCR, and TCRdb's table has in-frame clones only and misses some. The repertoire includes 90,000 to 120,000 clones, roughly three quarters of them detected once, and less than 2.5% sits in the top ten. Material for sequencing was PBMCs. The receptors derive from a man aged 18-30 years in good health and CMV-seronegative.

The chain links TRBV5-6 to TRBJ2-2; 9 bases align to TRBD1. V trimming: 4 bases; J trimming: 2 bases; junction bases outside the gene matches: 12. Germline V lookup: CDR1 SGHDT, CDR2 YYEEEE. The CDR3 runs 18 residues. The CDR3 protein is CASSPGQGLPPNTGELFF. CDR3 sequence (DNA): TGTGCCAGCAGCCCGGGACAGGGCCTCCCCCCTAACACCGGGGAGCTGTTTTTT.

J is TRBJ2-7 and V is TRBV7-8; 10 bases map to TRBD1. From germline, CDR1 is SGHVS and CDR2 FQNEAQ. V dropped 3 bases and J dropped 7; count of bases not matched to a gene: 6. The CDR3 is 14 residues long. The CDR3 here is CASSFMGQGTEQYF. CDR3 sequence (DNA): TGTGCCAGCAGCTTCATGGGACAGGGGACGGAGCAGTACTTC.

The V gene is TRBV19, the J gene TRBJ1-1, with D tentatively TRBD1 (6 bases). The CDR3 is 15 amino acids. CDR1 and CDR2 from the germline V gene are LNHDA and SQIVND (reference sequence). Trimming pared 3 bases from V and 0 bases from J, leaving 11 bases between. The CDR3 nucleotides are TGTGCCAGTAGTATTTGGGGACAAATGAACACTGAAGCTTTCTTT. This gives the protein CASSIWGQMNTEAFF.

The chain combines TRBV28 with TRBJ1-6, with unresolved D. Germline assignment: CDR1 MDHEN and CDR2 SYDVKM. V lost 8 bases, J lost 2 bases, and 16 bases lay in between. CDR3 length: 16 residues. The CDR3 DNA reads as TGTGCCAGCCGCACCGCGGGAGGCGCCTATAATTCACCCCTCCACTTT. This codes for CASRTAGGAYNSPLHF.

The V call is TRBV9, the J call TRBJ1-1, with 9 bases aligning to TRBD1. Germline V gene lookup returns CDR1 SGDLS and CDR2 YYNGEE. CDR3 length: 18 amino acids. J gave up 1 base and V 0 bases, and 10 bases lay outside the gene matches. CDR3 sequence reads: CASSVGVPGTGKNTEAFF. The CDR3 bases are TGTGCCAGCAGCGTAGGGGTCCCCGGGACAGGGAAGAACACTGAAGCTTTCTTT.

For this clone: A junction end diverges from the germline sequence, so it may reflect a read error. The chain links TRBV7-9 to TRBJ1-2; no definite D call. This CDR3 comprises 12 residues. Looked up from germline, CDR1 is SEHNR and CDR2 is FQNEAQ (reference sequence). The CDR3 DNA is TGTTCCAGCAGCTTATCCGCAGTCGGCTACACCTTC. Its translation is CSSSLSAVGYTF. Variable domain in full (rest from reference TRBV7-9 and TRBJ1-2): DTGVSQNPRHKITKRGQNVTFRCDPISEHNRLYWYRQTLGQGPEFLTYFQNEAQLEKSRLLSDRFSAERPKGSFSTLEIQRTEQGDSAMYLCSSSLSAVGYTFGSGTRLTVV.

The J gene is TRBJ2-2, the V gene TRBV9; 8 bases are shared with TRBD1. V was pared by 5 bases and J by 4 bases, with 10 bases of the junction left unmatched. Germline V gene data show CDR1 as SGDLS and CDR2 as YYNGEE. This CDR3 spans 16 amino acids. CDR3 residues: CASSVTWDRSTGELFF. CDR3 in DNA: TGTGCCAGCAGTGTGACTTGGGACAGGAGCACCGGGGAGCTGTTTTTT.

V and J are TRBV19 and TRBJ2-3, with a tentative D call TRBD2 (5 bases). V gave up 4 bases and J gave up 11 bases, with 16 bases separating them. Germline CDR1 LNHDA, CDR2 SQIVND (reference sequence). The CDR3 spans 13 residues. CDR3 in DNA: TGTGCCAGTAGTACCCTCGACGGGGTAGAGCAGTATTTT. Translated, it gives CASSTLDGVEQYF.

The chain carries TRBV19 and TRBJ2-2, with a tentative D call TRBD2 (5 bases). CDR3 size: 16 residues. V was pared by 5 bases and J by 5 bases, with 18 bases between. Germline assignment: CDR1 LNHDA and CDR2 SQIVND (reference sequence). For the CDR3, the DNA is TGTGCCAGTAGTCCCCCCGGGGTTGTGGGAACCGGGGAGCTGTTTTTT. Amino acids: CASSPPGVVGTGELFF.

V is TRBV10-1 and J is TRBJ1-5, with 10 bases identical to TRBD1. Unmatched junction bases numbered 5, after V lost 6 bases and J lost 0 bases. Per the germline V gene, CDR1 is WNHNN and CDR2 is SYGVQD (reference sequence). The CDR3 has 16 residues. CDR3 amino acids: CASRWTGGNSNQPQHF. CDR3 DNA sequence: TGCGCCAGCAGATGGACAGGGGGAAATAGCAATCAGCCCCAGCATTTT.

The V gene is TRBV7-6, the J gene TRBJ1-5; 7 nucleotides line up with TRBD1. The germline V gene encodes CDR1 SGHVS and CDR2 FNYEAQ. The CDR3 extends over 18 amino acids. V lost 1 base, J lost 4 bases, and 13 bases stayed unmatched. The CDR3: CASSLDGAGQLSNQPQHF. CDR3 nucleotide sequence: TGTGCCAGCAGCTTAGACGGGGCGGGACAGCTTTCAAATCAGCCCCAGCATTTT.

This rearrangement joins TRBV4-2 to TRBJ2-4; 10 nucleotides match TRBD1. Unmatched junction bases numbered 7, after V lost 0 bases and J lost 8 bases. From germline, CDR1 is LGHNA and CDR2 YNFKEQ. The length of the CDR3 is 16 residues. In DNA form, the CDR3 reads TGTGCCAGCAGCCAAGAGCAGGGACAGGGGAGGGACATTCAGTACTTC. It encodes CASSQEQGQGRDIQYF.

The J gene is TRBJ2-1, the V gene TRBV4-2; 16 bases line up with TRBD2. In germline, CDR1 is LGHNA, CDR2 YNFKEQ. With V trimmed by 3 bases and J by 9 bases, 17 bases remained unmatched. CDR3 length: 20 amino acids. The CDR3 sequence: CASSHLTPGLAGGLYSEQFF. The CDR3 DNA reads TGTGCCAGCAGCCATCTAACCCCGGGACTAGCGGGGGGGCTATATTCTGAGCAGTTCTTC.

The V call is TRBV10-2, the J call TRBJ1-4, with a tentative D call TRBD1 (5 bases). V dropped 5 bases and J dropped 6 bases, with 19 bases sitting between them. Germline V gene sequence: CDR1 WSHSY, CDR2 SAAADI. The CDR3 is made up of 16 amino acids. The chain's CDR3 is CASSPYTDRRDEKLFF. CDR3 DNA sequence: TGCGCCAGCAGTCCTTATACCGACAGAAGGGATGAAAAACTGTTTTTT.

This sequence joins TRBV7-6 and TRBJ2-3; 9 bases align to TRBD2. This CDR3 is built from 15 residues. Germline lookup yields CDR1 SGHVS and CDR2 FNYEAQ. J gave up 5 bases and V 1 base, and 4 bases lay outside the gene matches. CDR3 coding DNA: TGTGCCAGCAGCTTAGGTAGCGGGGGAGGAGATACGCAGTATTTT. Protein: CASSLGSGGGDTQYF.

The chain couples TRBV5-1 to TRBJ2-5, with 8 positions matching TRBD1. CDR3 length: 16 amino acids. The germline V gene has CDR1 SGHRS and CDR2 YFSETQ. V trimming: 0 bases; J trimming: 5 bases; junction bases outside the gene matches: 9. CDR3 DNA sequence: TGCGCCAGCAGCTTGGGTGGACAGGGTACGGTGGAGACCCAGTACTTC. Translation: CASSLGGQGTVETQYF.

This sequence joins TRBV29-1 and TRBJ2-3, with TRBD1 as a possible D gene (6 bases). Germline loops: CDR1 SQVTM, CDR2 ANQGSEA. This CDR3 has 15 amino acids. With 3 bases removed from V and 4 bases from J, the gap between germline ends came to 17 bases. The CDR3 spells CSVEGAGLRADTQYF. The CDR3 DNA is TGCAGCGTTGAGGGGGCAGGGCTACGTGCAGATACGCAGTATTTT.

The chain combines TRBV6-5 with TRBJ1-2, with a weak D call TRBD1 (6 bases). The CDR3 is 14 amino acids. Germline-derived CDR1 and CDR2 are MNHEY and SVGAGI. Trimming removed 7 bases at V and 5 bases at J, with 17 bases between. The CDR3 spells CASIPRGLLYGYTF. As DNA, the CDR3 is TGTGCCAGCATCCCAAGGGGGTTACTTTATGGCTACACCTTC.

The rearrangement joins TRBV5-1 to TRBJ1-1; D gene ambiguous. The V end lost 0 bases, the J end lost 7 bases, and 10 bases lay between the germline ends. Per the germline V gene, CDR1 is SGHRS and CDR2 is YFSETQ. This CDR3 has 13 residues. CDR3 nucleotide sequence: TGCGCCAGCAGCTTGGACGGGAGATTTGAAGCTTTCTTT. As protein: CASSLDGRFEAFF.

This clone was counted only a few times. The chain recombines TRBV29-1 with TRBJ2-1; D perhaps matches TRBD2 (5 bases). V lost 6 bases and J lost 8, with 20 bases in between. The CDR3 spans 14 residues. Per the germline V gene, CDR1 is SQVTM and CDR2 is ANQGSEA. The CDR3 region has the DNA TGCAGCGTGGGTAGTGGCGGGTCTTGGGATGAGCAGTTCTTC. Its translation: CSVGSGGSWDEQFF.

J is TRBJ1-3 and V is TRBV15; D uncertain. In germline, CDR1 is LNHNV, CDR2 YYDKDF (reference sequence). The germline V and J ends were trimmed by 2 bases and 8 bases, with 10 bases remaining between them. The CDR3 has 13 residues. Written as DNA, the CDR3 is TGTGCCACCAGCAGACCTTACCGGGACACCATATATTTT. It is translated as CATSRPYRDTIYF.

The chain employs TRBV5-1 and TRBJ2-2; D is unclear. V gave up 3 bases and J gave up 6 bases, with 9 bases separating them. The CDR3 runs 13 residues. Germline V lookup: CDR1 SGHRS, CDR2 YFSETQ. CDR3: CASSSLGPGELFF. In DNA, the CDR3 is TGCGCCAGCAGCTCCCTAGGTCCCGGGGAGCTGTTTTTT.

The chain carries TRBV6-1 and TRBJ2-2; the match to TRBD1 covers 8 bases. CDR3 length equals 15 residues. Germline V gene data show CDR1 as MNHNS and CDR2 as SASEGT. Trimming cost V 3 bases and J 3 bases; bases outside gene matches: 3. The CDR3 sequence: CASSEDRVYTGELFF. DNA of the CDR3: TGTGCCAGCAGTGAGGACAGGGTATACACCGGGGAGCTGTTTTTT.

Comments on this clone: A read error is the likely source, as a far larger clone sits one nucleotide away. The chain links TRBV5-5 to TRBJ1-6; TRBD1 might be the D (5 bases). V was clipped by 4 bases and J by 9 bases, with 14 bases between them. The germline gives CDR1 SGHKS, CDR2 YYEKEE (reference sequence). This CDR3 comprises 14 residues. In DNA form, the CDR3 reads TGTGCCAGCAGCGACGACCCGACAGTTTCACCCCTCCACTTT. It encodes CASSDDPTVSPLHF.

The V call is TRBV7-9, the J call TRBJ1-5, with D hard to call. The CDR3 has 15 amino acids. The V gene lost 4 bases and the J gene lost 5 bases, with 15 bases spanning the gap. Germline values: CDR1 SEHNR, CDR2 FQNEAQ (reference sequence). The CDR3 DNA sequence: TGTGCCAGCAGCTCCCGACTCAACGGGGATCAGCCCCAGCATTTT. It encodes CASSSRLNGDQPQHF.